This T cell receptor (beta chain) comes out of a study of early T cells in non-severe SARS-CoV-2 infection. As for the study in general: Chains stayed unpaired after sequencing of bulk RNA from unsorted whole blood. Study results and limitations: Private and CD4 specificities were missed by VDJdb matching, which favored anti-spike CD8 responses.

The CDR3 totals 15 residues. The V and J ends lost 4 bases and 0 bases respectively, with 10 bases between them. Germline CDR1 LGHDT, CDR2 YNNKEL (reference sequence). In its sample, this clonotype was seen many times. Its target is unknown. Individual cDNA molecules were tagged with unique molecular identifiers. Using its own MiXCR run on the 5' RACE reads, TCRdb lists one record per CDR3 protein. In the table there are tens of thousands of distinct CDR3 sequences, roughly 12% of which are singletons. The chain carries TRBV3-1 and TRBJ2-1; D uncertain. Material: whole blood. The clonotype originates from an adult who was a healthcare worker with PCR-confirmed SARS-CoV-2 infection or an uninfected control (not recorded which). In DNA, the CDR3 is TGTGCCAGCAGCCCCCGGCCGAGCTCCTACAATGAGCAGTTCTTC. This translates into CASSPRPSSYNEQFF.